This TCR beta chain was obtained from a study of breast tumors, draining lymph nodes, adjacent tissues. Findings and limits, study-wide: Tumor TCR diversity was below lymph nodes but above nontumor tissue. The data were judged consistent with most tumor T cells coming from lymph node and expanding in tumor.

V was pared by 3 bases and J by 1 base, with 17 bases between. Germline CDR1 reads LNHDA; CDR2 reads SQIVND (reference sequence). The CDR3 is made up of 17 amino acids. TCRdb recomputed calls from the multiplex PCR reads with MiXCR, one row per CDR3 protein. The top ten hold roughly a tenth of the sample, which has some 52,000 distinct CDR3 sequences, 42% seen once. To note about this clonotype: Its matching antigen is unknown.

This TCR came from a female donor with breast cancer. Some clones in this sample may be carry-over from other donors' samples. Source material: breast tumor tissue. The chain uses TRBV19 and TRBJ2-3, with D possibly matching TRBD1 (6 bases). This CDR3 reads CASSIPKTGGRTDTQYF. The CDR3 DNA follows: TGTGCCAGTAGTATCCCGAAGACAGGCGGACGCACAGATACGCAGTATTTT.